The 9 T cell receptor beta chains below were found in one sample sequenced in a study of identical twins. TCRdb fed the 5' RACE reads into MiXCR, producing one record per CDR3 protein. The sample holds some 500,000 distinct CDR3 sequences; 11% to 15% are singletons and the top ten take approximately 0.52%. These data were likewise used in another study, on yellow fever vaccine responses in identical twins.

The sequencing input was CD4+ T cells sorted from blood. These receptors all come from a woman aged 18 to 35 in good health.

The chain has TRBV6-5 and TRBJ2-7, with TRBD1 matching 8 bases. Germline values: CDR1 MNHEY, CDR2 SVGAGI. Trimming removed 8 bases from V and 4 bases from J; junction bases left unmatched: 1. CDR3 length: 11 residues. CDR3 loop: CASRQGYEQYF. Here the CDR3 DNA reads TGTGCCAGCCGACAGGGGTACGAGCAGTACTTC.

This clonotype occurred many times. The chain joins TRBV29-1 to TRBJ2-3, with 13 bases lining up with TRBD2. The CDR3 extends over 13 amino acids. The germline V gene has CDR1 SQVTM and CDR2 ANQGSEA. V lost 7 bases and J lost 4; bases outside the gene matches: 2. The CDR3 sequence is CSGGLAGSDTQYF. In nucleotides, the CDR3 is TGCAGCGGGGGACTAGCGGGGTCAGATACGCAGTATTTT.

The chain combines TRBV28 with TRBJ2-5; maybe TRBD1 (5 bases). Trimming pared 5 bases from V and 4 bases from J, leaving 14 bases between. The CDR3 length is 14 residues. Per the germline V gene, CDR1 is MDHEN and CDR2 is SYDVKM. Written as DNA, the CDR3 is TGTGCCAGCAGTCCCCCCTTTGGGGCAGAGACCCAGTACTTC. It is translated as CASSPPFGAETQYF.

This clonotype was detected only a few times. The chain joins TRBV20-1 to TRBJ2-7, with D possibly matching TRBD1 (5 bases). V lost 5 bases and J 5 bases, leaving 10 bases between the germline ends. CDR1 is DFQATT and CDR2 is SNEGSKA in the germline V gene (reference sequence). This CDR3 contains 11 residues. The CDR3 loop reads CSAGATNEQYF. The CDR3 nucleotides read TGCAGTGCTGGGGCCACGAACGAGCAGTACTTC.

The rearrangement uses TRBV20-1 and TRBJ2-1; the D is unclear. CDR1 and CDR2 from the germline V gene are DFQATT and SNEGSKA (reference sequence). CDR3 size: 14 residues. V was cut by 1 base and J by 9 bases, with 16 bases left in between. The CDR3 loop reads CSARVQGSLTEQFF. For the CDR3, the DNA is TGCAGTGCTAGAGTTCAAGGTAGTTTAACTGAGCAGTTCTTC.

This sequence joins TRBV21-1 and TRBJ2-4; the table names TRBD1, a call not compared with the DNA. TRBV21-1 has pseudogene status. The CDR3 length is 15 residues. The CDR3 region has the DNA TGTGCCAGCAGCGACCGGGACAGGGGGCAGGTCATTCAGTACTTC. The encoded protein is CASSDRDRGQVIQYF.

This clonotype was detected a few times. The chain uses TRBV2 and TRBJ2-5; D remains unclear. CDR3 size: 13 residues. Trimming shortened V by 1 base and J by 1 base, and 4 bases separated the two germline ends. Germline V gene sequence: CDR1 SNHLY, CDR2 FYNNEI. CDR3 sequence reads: CASSEDTQETQYF. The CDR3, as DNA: TGTGCCAGCAGTGAAGACACCCAAGAGACCCAGTACTTC.

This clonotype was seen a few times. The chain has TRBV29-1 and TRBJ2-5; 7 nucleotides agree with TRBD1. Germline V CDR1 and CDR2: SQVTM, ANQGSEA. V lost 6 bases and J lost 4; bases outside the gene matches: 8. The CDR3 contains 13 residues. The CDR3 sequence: CSVIQGKGETQYF. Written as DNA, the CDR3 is TGCAGCGTCATACAGGGGAAGGGAGAGACCCAGTACTTC.

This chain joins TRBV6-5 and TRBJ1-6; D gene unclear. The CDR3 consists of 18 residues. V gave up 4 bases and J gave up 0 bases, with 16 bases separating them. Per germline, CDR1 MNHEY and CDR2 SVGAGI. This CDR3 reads CASSSPNRARSYNSPLHF. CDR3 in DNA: TGTGCCAGCAGTTCACCAAACAGAGCCCGCTCCTATAATTCACCCCTCCACTTT.